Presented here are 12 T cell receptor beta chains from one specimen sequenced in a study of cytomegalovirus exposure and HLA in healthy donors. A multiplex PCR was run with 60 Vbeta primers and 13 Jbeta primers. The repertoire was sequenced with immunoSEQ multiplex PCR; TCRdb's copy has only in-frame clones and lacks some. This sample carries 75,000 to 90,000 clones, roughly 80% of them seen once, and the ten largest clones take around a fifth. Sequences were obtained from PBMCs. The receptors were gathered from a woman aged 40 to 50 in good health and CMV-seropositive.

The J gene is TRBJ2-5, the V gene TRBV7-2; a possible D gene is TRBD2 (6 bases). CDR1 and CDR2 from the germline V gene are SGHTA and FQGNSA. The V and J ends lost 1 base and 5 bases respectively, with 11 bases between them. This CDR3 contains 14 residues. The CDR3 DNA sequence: TGTGCCAGCAGCTTAGGACTAGGTGGGGAGACCCAGTACTTC. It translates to CASSLGLGGETQYF.

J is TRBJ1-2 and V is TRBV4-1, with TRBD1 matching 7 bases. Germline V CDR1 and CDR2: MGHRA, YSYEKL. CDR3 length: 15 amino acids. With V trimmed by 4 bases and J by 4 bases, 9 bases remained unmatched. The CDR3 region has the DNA TGCGCCAGCAGCCCTATTCCGGGACAGATCTATGGCTACACCTTC. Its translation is CASSPIPGQIYGYTF.

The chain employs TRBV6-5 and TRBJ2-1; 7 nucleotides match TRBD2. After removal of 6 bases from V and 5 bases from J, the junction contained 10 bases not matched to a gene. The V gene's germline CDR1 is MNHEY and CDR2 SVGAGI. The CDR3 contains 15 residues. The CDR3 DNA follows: TGTGCCAGCAGCAAACGATGGGAGGGGCACAATGAGCAGTTCTTC. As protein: CASSKRWEGHNEQFF.

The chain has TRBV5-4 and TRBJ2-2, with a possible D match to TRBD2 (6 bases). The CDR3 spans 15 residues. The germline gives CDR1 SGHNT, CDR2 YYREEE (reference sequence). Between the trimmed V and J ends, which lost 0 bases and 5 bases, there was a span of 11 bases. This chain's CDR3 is CASSLVGGVTGELFF. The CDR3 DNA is TGTGCCAGCAGCTTGGTGGGGGGAGTTACCGGGGAGCTGTTTTTT.

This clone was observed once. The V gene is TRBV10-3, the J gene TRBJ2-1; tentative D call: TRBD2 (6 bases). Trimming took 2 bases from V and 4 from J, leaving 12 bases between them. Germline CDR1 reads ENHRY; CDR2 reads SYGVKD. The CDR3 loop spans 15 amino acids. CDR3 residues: CAISEPRTTYNEQFF. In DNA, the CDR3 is TGTGCCATCAGTGAGCCAAGGACTACGTACAATGAGCAGTTCTTC.

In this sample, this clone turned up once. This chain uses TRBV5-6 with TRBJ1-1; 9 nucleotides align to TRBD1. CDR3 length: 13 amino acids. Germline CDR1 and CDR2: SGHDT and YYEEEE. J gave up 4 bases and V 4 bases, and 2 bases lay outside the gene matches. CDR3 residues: CASSRTGVTEAFF. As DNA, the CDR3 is TGTGCCAGCAGCCGGACAGGGGTCACTGAAGCTTTCTTT.

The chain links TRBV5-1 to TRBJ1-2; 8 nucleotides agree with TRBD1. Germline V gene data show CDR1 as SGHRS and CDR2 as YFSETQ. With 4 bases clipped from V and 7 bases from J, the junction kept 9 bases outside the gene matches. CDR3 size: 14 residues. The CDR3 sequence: CASSEAGGHGGYTF. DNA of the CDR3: TGCGCCAGCAGCGAGGCAGGGGGCCACGGTGGCTACACCTTC.

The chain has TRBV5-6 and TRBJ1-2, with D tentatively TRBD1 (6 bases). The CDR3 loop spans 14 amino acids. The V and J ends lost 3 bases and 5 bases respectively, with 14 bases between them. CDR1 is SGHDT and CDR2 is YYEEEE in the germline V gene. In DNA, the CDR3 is TGTGCCAGCAGCTATACAGGGAAGGGGTATGGCTACACCTTC. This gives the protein CASSYTGKGYGYTF.

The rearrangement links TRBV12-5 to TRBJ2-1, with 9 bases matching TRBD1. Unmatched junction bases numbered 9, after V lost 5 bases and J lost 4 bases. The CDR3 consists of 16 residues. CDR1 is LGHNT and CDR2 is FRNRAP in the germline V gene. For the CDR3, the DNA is TGTGCTAGTGGTCTAAGGACAGGGGCCTCTTACAATGAGCAGTTCTTC. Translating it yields CASGLRTGASYNEQFF.

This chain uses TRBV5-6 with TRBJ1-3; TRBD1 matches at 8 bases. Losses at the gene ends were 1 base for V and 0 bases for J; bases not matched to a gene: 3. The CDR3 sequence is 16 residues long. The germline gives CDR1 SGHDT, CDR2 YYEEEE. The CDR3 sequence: CASSLPGTGSGNTIYF. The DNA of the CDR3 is TGTGCCAGCAGCTTGCCGGGGACAGGCTCTGGAAACACCATATATTTT.

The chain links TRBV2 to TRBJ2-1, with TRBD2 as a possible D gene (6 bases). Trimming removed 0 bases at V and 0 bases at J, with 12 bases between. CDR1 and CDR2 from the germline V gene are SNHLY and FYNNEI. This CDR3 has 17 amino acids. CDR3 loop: CASSEALDGSSYNEQFF. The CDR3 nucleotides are TGTGCCAGCAGTGAAGCGCTCGACGGGAGCTCCTACAATGAGCAGTTCTTC.

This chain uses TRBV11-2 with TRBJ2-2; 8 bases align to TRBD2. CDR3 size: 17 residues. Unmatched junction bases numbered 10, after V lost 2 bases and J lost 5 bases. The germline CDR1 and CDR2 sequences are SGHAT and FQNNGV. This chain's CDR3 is CASSLPDRGGRTGELFF. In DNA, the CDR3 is TGTGCCAGCAGCTTACCCGATCGGGGGGGAAGAACCGGGGAGCTGTTTTTT.